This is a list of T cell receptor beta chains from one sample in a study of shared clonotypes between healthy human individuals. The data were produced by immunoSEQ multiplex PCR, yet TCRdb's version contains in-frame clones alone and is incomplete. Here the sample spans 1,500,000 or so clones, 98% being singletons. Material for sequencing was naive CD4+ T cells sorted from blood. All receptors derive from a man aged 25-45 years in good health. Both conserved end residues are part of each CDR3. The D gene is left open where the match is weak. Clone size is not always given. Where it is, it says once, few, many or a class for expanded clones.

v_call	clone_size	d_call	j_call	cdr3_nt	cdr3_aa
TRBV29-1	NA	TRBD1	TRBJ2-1	TGCAGCGGCACACAGGGGTTTGGCTATGAGCAGTTCTTC	CSGTQGFGYEQFF
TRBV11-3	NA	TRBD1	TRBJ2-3	TGTGCCAGCAGCCGACAGGGAAGCACAGATACGCAGTATTTT	CASSRQGSTDTQYF
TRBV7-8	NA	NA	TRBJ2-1	TGTGCCAGCAGCTTAGGTCGAGAAGCGGGTAACAATGAGCAGTTCTTC	CASSLGREAGNNEQFF
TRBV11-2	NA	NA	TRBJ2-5	TGTGCCAGCAGCCCCCTTGGAGGGGTGGAGAAGACCCAGTACTTC	CASSPLGGVEKTQYF
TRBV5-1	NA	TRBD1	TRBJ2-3	TGCGCCAGTCAATCCGGGACAGGGACTTTTGATACGCAGTATTTT	CASQSGTGTFDTQYF
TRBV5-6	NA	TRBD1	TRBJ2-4	TGTGCCAGCAGCTTGGAAAGGGGGCCCGGCATTCAGTACTTC	CASSLERGPGIQYF
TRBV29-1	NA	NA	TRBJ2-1	TGCAGCGTTGAAGCGCCCCTGACAGGAAGCTCCTACAATGAGCAGTTCTTC	CSVEAPLTGSSYNEQFF
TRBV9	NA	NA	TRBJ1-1	TGTGCCAGCAGCGTCAGGGGGAACACTGAAGCTTTCTTT	CASSVRGNTEAFF
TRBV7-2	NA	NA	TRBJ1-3	TGTGCCAGCAGCTTAGCTGCCCCTGGTTTATATTTT	CASSLAAPGLYF
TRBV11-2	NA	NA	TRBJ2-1	TGTGCCAGCAGCGTGAGCCGGAATGAGCAGTTCTTC	CASSVSRNEQFF
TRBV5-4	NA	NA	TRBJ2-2	TGTGCCAGCAGCTTGGATTCGAGGGACACCGGGGAGCTGTTTTTT	CASSLDSRDTGELFF
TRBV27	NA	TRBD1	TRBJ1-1	TGTGCCAGCAGACGGTACCCGGGACAGGGGAGCACTGAAGCTTTCTTT	CASRRYPGQGSTEAFF
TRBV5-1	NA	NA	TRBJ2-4	TGCGCCAGCAGCTTCGGAGGGGGCGACAAAAACATTCAGTACTTC	CASSFGGGDKNIQYF
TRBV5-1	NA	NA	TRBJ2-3	TGCGCCAGCAGCTTGGCTAGGGACGGGATCACAGATACGCAGTATTTT	CASSLARDGITDTQYF
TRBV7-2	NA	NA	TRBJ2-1	TGTGCCAGCAGAATCACAAAGAGCTCCTACAATGAGCAGTTCTTC	CASRITKSSYNEQFF
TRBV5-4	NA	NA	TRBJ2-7	TGTGCCAGCAGCCCCGGGCAGGGGCCGTCCTACGAGCAGTACTTC	CASSPGQGPSYEQYF
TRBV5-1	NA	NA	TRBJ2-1	TGCGCCAGCAGCTTGGATTTAGGAGATGAGCAGTTCTTC	CASSLDLGDEQFF
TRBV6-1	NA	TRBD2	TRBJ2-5	TGTGCCAGCAGACTGACTAGCGGGGGGGAGACCCAGTACTTC	CASRLTSGGETQYF
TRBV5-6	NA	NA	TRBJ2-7	TGTGCCAGCAGCCACGACCCGTTCTACGAGCAGTACTTC	CASSHDPFYEQYF
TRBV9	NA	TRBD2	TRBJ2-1	TGTGCCAGCAGCGCCCATCCGCTAGCGGGAGTTAACAATGAGCAGTTCTTC	CASSAHPLAGVNNEQFF
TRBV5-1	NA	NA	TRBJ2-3	TGCGCCAGCAGTGTTAGTTCTAGCACAGATACGCAGTATTTT	CASSVSSSTDTQYF
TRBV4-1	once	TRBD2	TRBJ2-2	TGCGCCAGCGGGGGGAAGGGACTAGGCGGAACCGGGGAGCTGTTTTTT	CASGGKGLGGTGELFF
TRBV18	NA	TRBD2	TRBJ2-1	TGTGCCAGCTCACCGAACCTAGCGGGAGCTAAGGATGAGCAGTTCTTC	CASSPNLAGAKDEQFF
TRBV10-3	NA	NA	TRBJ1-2	TGTGCCATCAGTGAGTTTCGGGGGGGCTACACCTTC	CAISEFRGGYTF
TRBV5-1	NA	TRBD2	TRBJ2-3	TGCGCCAGCAGCTTGGGGGCTAGCGGGAGGGCCCCAGATACGCAGTATTTT	CASSLGASGRAPDTQYF
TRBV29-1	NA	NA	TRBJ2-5	TGCAGCGTTGAGGGGTCGTACCAAGAGACCCAGTACTTC	CSVEGSYQETQYF
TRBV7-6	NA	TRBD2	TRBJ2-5	TGTGCCAGCAGCCTAGGAGCTAGCGGGAGGGCCGCTTATGAGACCCAGTACTTC	CASSLGASGRAAYETQYF
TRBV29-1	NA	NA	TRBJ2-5	TGCAGCGTTCACTACACGTTACAAGAGACCCAGTACTTC	CSVHYTLQETQYF
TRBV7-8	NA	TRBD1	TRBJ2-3	TGTGCCAGCAGCTTGGGACAGGGTTCGGATACGCAGTATTTT	CASSLGQGSDTQYF
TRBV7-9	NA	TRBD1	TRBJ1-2	TGTGCCAGCAGCCCACAGGGGGGCTATGGCTACACCTTC	CASSPQGGYGYTF
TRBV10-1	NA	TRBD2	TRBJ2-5	TGCGCCAGCAGTCCCGCGGGACTAGCGGGAGGTGGGACCCAGTACTTC	CASSPAGLAGGGTQYF
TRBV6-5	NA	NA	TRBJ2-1	TGTGCCAGCAGTTACAGTCGTTACAATGAGCAGTTCTTC	CASSYSRYNEQFF
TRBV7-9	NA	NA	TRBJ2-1	TGTGCCAGCAGCTCCCCGGGGGCAAATGAGCAGTTCTTC	CASSSPGANEQFF
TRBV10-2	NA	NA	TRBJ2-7	TGCGCCAGCAGTGAGTCCATGGGGTACAGGACCTACGAGCAGTACTTC	CASSESMGYRTYEQYF
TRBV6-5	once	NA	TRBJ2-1	TGTGCCAGCAGACCGCCTAGGGGAGCGGGGCAGTTCTTC	CASRPPRGAGQFF